The 28 T cell receptor beta chains presented below share a single source sample, sequenced in a study of chemoradiotherapy in HPV16-positive cancers (dated by TCRdb to 2021 to 2024). To prepare the library, the immunoSEQ multiplex PCR assay was applied. TCRdb took this table from immuneACCESS and kept in-frame rearrangements with V and J called. Such tables lack part of the clones; where checked against another copy, unresolved V genes explain under half of the gap, and the rest is unexplained. The sample records 30,000 to 50,000 clones, under 80% of which are singletons. Jointly, the top ten make up about 5% of the sample. Sequenced here: blood, sampled from a patient who underwent chemoradiotherapy. Receptors were obtained from a human donor with HPV-associated anogenital cancer.

CDR3 coding DNA: TGTGCCAGCAGGGGGGGGTTCTACGAGCAGTACTTC. Translated, it gives CASRGGFYEQYF. This sequence joins TRBV6-1 and TRBJ2-7; TRBD2 agrees at 7 bases. J lost 3 bases, V lost 6 bases, and 2 bases had no gene match. The germline gives CDR1 MNHNS, CDR2 SASEGT. This CDR3 is built from 12 residues.

V usage is TRBV11-2 and J usage is TRBJ2-1; D gene uncertain. There are 12 residues in the CDR3. Germline V lookup: CDR1 SGHAT, CDR2 FQNNGV. Trimming removed 5 bases at V and 14 bases at J, with 16 bases between. CDR3: CASSRLESTKFF. Here the CDR3 DNA reads TGTGCCAGCAGCCGATTGGAATCAACGAAGTTCTTC.

The genes are TRBV7-2 and TRBJ2-5, with a possible D match to TRBD2 (5 bases). The ends were cut back, 11 bases at V and 2 bases at J, with 15 bases in the middle. CDR1 and CDR2 from the germline V gene are SGHTA and FQGNSA. CDR3 length: 13 residues. The CDR3: CAGAASGQETQYF. CDR3 nucleotide sequence: TGTGCCGGAGCGGCTAGTGGGCAAGAGACCCAGTACTTC.

J is TRBJ2-3 and V is TRBV2, with 11 bases lining up with TRBD2. The CDR3 loop spans 14 amino acids. V trimming: 7 bases; J trimming: 3 bases; junction bases outside the gene matches: 3. Germline values: CDR1 SNHLY, CDR2 FYNNEI. The CDR3 sequence is CASNLAGGTDTQYF. CDR3 nucleotide sequence: TGTGCCAGCAATCTAGCGGGGGGTACAGATACGCAGTATTTT.

V gene TRBV11-2 combines with J gene TRBJ1-1; tentative D call: TRBD1 (6 bases). The CDR3 is made up of 11 amino acids. In germline, CDR1 is SGHAT, CDR2 FQNNGV. Trimming removed 3 bases at V and 10 bases at J, with 9 bases between. The CDR3 spells CASSLGAGAFF. The CDR3 nucleotides read TGTGCCAGCAGCTTGGGGGCAGGAGCTTTCTTT.

This clone was detected a few times. The chain combines TRBV5-6 with TRBJ1-3; D not certain. Per the germline V gene, CDR1 is SGHDT and CDR2 is YYEEEE. Trimming pared 0 bases from V and 1 base from J, leaving 5 bases between. The CDR3 has 14 residues. CDR3 in amino acids: CASSLVPSGNTIYF. The DNA for the CDR3 is TGTGCCAGCAGCTTGGTGCCATCTGGAAACACCATATATTTT.

The chain uses TRBV29-1 and TRBJ1-2; TRBD1 matches 8 bases. Losses at the gene ends were 5 bases for V and 2 bases for J; bases not matched to a gene: 4. CDR1 is SQVTM, CDR2 ANQGSEA, per germline. The CDR3 has 13 amino acids. This CDR3 is CSVNRDRNYGYTF. The CDR3 DNA is TGCAGCGTTAACCGGGACAGGAACTATGGCTACACCTTC. Using reference TRBV29-1 and TRBJ1-2 for the parts outside the CDR3, the full variable domain is SAVISQKPSRDICQRGTSLTIQCQVDSQVTMMFWYRQQPGQSLTLIATANQGSEATYESGFVIDKFPISRPNLTFSTLTVSNMSPEDSSIYLCSVNRDRNYGYTFGSGTRLTVV.

This clone was seen only a few times. The V call is TRBV19, the J call TRBJ1-6, with D possibly matching TRBD1 (6 bases). CDR3 length: 16 residues. Trimming pared 3 bases from V and 7 bases from J, leaving 16 bases between. Germline values: CDR1 LNHDA, CDR2 SQIVND (reference sequence). The CDR3, as DNA: TGTGCCAGTAGTATCCCTCGACAGGACGCCAATTCACCCCTCCACTTT. Translating it yields CASSIPRQDANSPLHF.

In this sample, this clone turned up once. This sequence joins TRBV13 and TRBJ1-3; the match to TRBD1 covers 7 bases. The CDR3 runs to 16 residues. The junction had 4 bases not matched to a gene; V was cut back by 0 bases and J by 2 bases. The germline gives CDR1 PRHDT, CDR2 FYEKMQ (reference sequence). The CDR3, as DNA: TGTGCCAGCAGCTTAGGTGGCGGGACAGCTGGAAACACCATATATTTT. It codes for CASSLGGGTAGNTIYF.

This chain uses TRBV13 with TRBJ1-1; D perhaps matches TRBD1 (6 bases). From germline, CDR1 is PRHDT and CDR2 FYEKMQ (reference sequence). The CDR3 is 12 amino acids. V gave up 5 bases and J gave up 7 bases, with 11 bases separating them. The CDR3 protein is CASSPQGIEAFF. The CDR3, as DNA: TGTGCCAGCAGCCCACAGGGAATTGAAGCTTTCTTT.

The rearrangement joins TRBV27 to TRBJ2-7, with 10 positions matching TRBD2. Germline CDR1 and CDR2: MNHEY and SMNVEV (reference sequence). The CDR3 length is 17 residues. The junction had 11 bases not matched to a gene; V was cut back by 5 bases and J by 1 base. CDR3 in amino acids: CASSPSIGLAASYEQYF. CDR3 nucleotides: TGTGCCAGCAGTCCTTCCATCGGACTAGCGGCATCCTACGAGCAGTACTTC.

The rearrangement links TRBV25-1 to TRBJ2-3; no clear D. Germline V gene lookup returns CDR1 MGHDK and CDR2 SYGVNS. Trimming removed 2 bases from V and 5 bases from J, with 8 bases in between. CDR3 length equals 13 residues. In nucleotides, the CDR3 is TGTGCCAGCAGTGAACCGGTCTTAGATACGCAGTATTTT. Translated, it gives CASSEPVLDTQYF.

This clone was recorded a few times. V usage is TRBV28 and J usage is TRBJ2-7, with a possible D match to TRBD2 (7 bases). Germline values: CDR1 MDHEN, CDR2 SYDVKM. The CDR3 is 14 amino acids. V dropped 2 bases and J dropped 7 bases, with 15 bases sitting between them. The DNA of the CDR3 is TGTGCCAGCAGTTTAATTGCGGGGGCTCGAGAGCAGTACTTC. This translates into CASSLIAGAREQYF.

V gene TRBV6-5 combines with J gene TRBJ2-1, with D possibly matching TRBD2 (6 bases). This CDR3 comprises 12 residues. V was trimmed by 2 bases and J by 9 bases, leaving 8 bases between them. CDR1 is MNHEY and CDR2 is SVGAGI in the germline V gene. CDR3 residues: CASSYTGVEQFF. The CDR3 region has the DNA TGTGCCAGCAGTTACACGGGGGTTGAGCAGTTCTTC.

The genes are TRBV7-9 and TRBJ1-1; D perhaps matches TRBD1 (5 bases). This CDR3 is built from 14 residues. Germline V gene lookup returns CDR1 SEHNR and CDR2 FQNEAQ (reference sequence). V lost 5 bases to trimming and J lost 7 bases, with 17 bases between them. CDR3 sequence reads: CASSPVGGILEAFF. Here the CDR3 DNA reads TGTGCCAGCAGCCCAGTCGGGGGGATACTTGAAGCTTTCTTT.

This clone was found once. This rearrangement joins TRBV5-1 to TRBJ1-1, with D uncertain. The germline gives CDR1 SGHRS, CDR2 YFSETQ. Trimming pared 7 bases from V and 0 bases from J, leaving 16 bases between. This CDR3 is 15 amino acids long. CDR3 coding DNA: TGCGCCAGCTTGGACGGGGTGAACATGAACACTGAAGCTTTCTTT. This encodes CASLDGVNMNTEAFF.

Here the CDR3 DNA reads TGCGCCAGCAGCCCCAGCCCAACCACGGGACTAGCGGGGAGGGATACGCAGTATTTT. Its translation: CASSPSPTTGLAGRDTQYF. This rearrangement joins TRBV4-1 to TRBJ2-3; 13 bases line up with TRBD2. The CDR3 consists of 19 residues. The germline V gene has CDR1 MGHRA and CDR2 YSYEKL. The trim removed 4 bases at V and 6 bases at J, leaving 16 bases unmatched.

This chain joins TRBV10-3 and TRBJ1-1, with D possibly matching TRBD1 (5 bases). Trimming removed 4 bases from V and 6 bases from J, with 12 bases in between. From germline, CDR1 is ENHRY and CDR2 SYGVKD. The CDR3 loop spans 13 amino acids. In nucleotides, the CDR3 is TGTGCCATCAGTGTTCAGCCGGGGGCTGAAGCTTTCTTT. The encoded protein is CAISVQPGAEAFF.

The chain recombines TRBV2 with TRBJ2-3, with 9 bases identical to TRBD1. The CDR3 has 14 residues. Germline values: CDR1 SNHLY, CDR2 FYNNEI. CDR3 sequence (DNA): TGTGCTTGCACAGGGGGCCCCCTCACAGATACGCAGTATTTT. Protein sequence: CACTGGPLTDTQYF.

V usage is TRBV5-4 and J usage is TRBJ2-3; tentatively, D is TRBD2 (6 bases). Trimming took 4 bases from V and 9 from J, leaving 15 bases between them. Germline values: CDR1 SGHNT, CDR2 YYREEE (reference sequence). The CDR3 covers 13 residues. This CDR3 is CASSPRLDATQYF. In DNA, the CDR3 is TGTGCCAGCAGCCCTCGACTAGATGCGACGCAGTATTTT.

The rearrangement joins TRBV4-3 to TRBJ1-2, with 7 bases aligning to TRBD1. With 0 bases clipped from V and 4 bases from J, the junction kept 5 bases outside the gene matches. The CDR3 loop spans 15 amino acids. Germline CDR1 reads LGHNA; CDR2 reads YSLEER. The CDR3 protein is CASSQDPGGFYGYTF. The CDR3 nucleotides read TGCGCCAGCAGCCAAGATCCAGGGGGATTCTATGGCTACACCTTC.

The V and J genes are TRBV7-2 and TRBJ1-2; 7 positions match TRBD1. Losses at the gene ends were 5 bases for V and 3 bases for J; bases not matched to a gene: 3. Germline lookup yields CDR1 SGHTA and CDR2 FQGNSA. CDR3 length: 13 amino acids. The CDR3: CASSTGQHYGYTF. The CDR3 nucleotides are TGTGCCAGCAGCACGGGACAGCACTATGGCTACACCTTC.

This clone counts as medium-sized. This rearrangement joins TRBV10-3 to TRBJ2-7, with 10 bases that match TRBD1. With 10 bases clipped from V and 7 bases from J, the junction kept 7 bases outside the gene matches. The CDR3 is made up of 12 amino acids. From germline, CDR1 is ENHRY and CDR2 SYGVKD. The CDR3 DNA reads as TGTGCCACGACCGGGACAGGGGTGGAGCAGTACTTC. It codes for CATTGTGVEQYF.

V gene TRBV2 combines with J gene TRBJ2-7; 9 bases agree with TRBD1. CDR3 size: 16 residues. Germline loops: CDR1 SNHLY, CDR2 FYNNEI. V trimming: 4 bases; J trimming: 2 bases; junction bases outside the gene matches: 9. CDR3 DNA sequence: TGTGCCAGCAGTGGGGTTCGGGACAGGGCAACCTACGAGCAGTACTTC. Translating it yields CASSGVRDRATYEQYF.

The chain is built from TRBV11-2 and TRBJ1-6; possible D gene TRBD1, 5 bases. The CDR3 extends over 15 amino acids. CDR1 and CDR2 from the germline V gene are SGHAT and FQNNGV. The V gene lost 5 bases and the J gene lost 7 bases, with 15 bases spanning the gap. CDR3 loop: CASSGQLPRNSPLHF. The CDR3 coding sequence is TGTGCCAGCAGCGGACAACTCCCACGGAATTCACCCCTCCACTTT. Together with reference TRBV11-2 and TRBJ1-6, the CDR3 gives the full variable domain: EAGVAQSPRYKIIEKRQSVAFWCNPISGHATLYWYQQILGQGPKLLIQFQNNGVVDDSQLPKDRFSAERLKGVDSTLKIQPAKLEDSAVYLCASSGQLPRNSPLHFGNGTRLTVT.

This clone was observed a single time. This CDR3 is CASSPWTPDNSPLHF. CDR3 DNA: TGTGCCAGCTCACCCTGGACGCCCGACAATTCACCCCTCCACTTT. The chain carries TRBV18 and TRBJ1-6, with unresolved D. This CDR3 has 15 residues. Germline V CDR1 and CDR2: KGHSH, LQKENI. Trimming took 3 bases from V and 7 from J, leaving 13 bases between them.

The rearrangement uses TRBV7-2 and TRBJ2-7, with D perhaps TRBD1 (8 bases). V lost 5 bases and J 5 bases, leaving 22 bases between the germline ends. CDR3 length: 16 residues. Germline V gene sequence: CDR1 SGHTA, CDR2 FQGNSA. The CDR3 DNA reads TGTGCCAGCAGCCGGGGGGTCGGCAGGGGGCGGGACGAGCAGTACTTC. This codes for CASSRGVGRGRDEQYF.

The chain joins TRBV4-3 to TRBJ1-3, with D maybe TRBD1 (6 bases). Between the trimmed V and J ends, which lost 5 bases and 0 bases, there was a span of 8 bases. The CDR3 runs 14 residues. CDR1 LGHNA and CDR2 YSLEER come from the germline V gene. CDR3 in DNA: TGCGCCAGCAGCTCGGGGGCCTCTGGAAACACCATATATTTT. Its protein is CASSSGASGNTIYF.